The TCR beta chain under discussion was sequenced for a study of radiotherapy plus CTLA-4 blockade in lung cancer. General study results and limits: Tumor-origin TCR clones grew in blood after radiotherapy plus ipilimumab. Early clonal dynamics of blood T cells, together with interferon-beta, were reported as the best response predictor.

Libraries were prepared by immunoSEQ multiplex PCR; TCRdb keeps only in-frame clonotypes and omits some of them. This sample has 40,000 to 45,000 clones; approximately 71% occur once, and the top ten carry roughly 2.6%. Concerning this clone itself: Its antigen is unidentified.

The V and J ends lost 0 bases and 4 bases respectively, with 7 bases between them. Germline loops: CDR1 GTSNPN, CDR2 SVGIG (reference sequence). CDR3 size: 13 residues. The starting material was peripheral blood, obtained from a patient treated with radiotherapy plus ipilimumab. This sequence was found in a human donor with non-small cell lung cancer whose response to radiotherapy plus ipilimumab could not be evaluated. The chain links TRBV30 to TRBJ1-3; the D gene is possibly TRBD1 (5 bases). CDR3 nucleotide sequence: TGTGCCTGGAGTGTAGCAGGGGGAAACACCATATATTTT. It codes for CAWSVAGGNTIYF.